This T cell receptor beta chain was retrieved from a study of CD8 T cells in Susac syndrome. With random hexamers, reverse transcription was performed on roughly 0.5 to 1 ug of RNA. Amplification of TCR beta CDR3 used immunoSEQ multiplex PCR across 54 Vbeta and 13 Jbeta. MiXCR, run by TCRdb on the immunoSEQ multiplex PCR reads, gives a single entry per CDR3 protein. The table has more than 200,000 distinct CDR3 sequences, roughly 93% seen once. V shed 4 bases and J shed 0 bases, with 9 bases lying between them. Germline CDR1 is GTSNPN and CDR2 is SVGIG (reference sequence). The CDR3 totals 13 residues.

Specimen: CD4+ T cells from PBMCs. The sequence derives from a human donor with multiple sclerosis. The chain employs TRBV30 and TRBJ1-1; the D gene is possibly TRBD1 (5 bases). CDR3 protein: CAWTGFVNTEAFF. The CDR3 DNA reads TGTGCCTGGACAGGGTTCGTGAACACTGAAGCTTTCTTT.